This entry lists 26 T cell receptor beta chains sequenced from one sample in a study of blood T cell repertoires in COVID-19. TCRdb keeps only in-frame clones here, not all; method: immunoSEQ multiplex PCR. This sample has 360,000 or so clones, with roughly 90% found just once. Specimen: PBMCs or T cells enriched from blood (not recorded which). These receptors came from a woman aged 25 to 39 who had recovered from COVID-19.

The CDR3 DNA is TGCGCCAGCAGCTTGACAACACCACAGGTTACCTATAATTCACCCCTCCACTTT. It specifies CASSLTTPQVTYNSPLHF. The rearrangement joins TRBV5-1 to TRBJ1-6, with a tentative D call TRBD1 (5 bases). CDR3 length: 18 amino acids. Trimming removed 1 base from V and 2 bases from J, with 16 bases in between. Germline V gives CDR1 SGHRS, CDR2 YFSETQ.

The V call is TRBV14, the J call TRBJ2-7; D is unclear. Germline values: CDR1 SGHDN, CDR2 FVKESK. The CDR3 sequence is 15 residues long. With 1 base removed from V and 2 bases from J, the gap between germline ends came to 12 bases. CDR3 in amino acids: CASSQAPASAYEQYF. In nucleotides, the CDR3 is TGTGCCAGCAGCCAAGCGCCGGCCAGCGCCTACGAGCAGTACTTC.

The J gene is TRBJ1-5, the V gene TRBV2, with TRBD1 as a possible D gene (5 bases). Germline V gives CDR1 SNHLY, CDR2 FYNNEI. CDR3 length equals 16 residues. V gave up 1 base and J gave up 7 bases, with 17 bases separating them. The CDR3 spells CASSEDIWGGRQPQHF. The CDR3 DNA reads TGTGCCAGCAGTGAAGATATCTGGGGGGGACGCCAGCCCCAGCATTTT.

This sequence joins TRBV28 and TRBJ2-7; 8 positions match TRBD1. V dropped 5 bases and J dropped 4; count of bases not matched to a gene: 10. Germline lookup yields CDR1 MDHEN and CDR2 SYDVKM. This CDR3 has 15 amino acids. The CDR3 protein is CASSLRTGGVYEQYF. DNA of the CDR3: TGTGCCAGCAGTCTACGTACAGGGGGAGTTTACGAGCAGTACTTC.

The J gene is TRBJ2-7, the V gene TRBV28, with TRBD1 matching over 9 bases. Germline CDR1 is MDHEN and CDR2 is SYDVKM. CDR3 length equals 17 residues. With 7 bases clipped from V and 5 bases from J, the junction kept 18 bases outside the gene matches. CDR3 sequence: CASTRTTYRDREDEQYF. CDR3 nucleotides: TGTGCCAGCACCCGAACCACTTACCGGGACAGGGAGGACGAGCAGTACTTC.

The V and J genes are TRBV27 and TRBJ1-5; no definite D call. V was clipped by 3 bases and J by 0 bases, with 9 bases between them. Germline CDR1 is MNHEY and CDR2 is SMNVEV (reference sequence). The CDR3 has 15 residues. The CDR3 sequence is CASSLSLYSNQPQHF. The CDR3 region has the DNA TGTGCCAGCAGTTTGAGTCTTTATAGCAATCAGCCCCAGCATTTT.

The J gene is TRBJ1-2, the V gene TRBV28, with a possible D match to TRBD1 (6 bases). Looked up from germline, CDR1 is MDHEN and CDR2 is SYDVKM. V was trimmed by 8 bases and J by 8 bases, leaving 15 bases between them. CDR3 size: 12 residues. The CDR3 protein is CASGSSGAGYTF. In DNA, the CDR3 is TGTGCCAGCGGATCTTCAGGGGCGGGCTACACCTTC.

The J gene is TRBJ1-2, the V gene TRBV7-9, with TRBD1 matching 7 bases. V was clipped by 4 bases and J by 5 bases; unmatched bases: 4. The germline gives CDR1 SEHNR, CDR2 FQNEAQ (reference sequence). CDR3 length: 13 amino acids. The CDR3 DNA is TGTGCCAGCAGCTCGGACAGGAGATATGGCTACACCTTC. Protein: CASSSDRRYGYTF.

The chain couples TRBV1 to TRBJ2-3; the D call in the table, TRBD1, was not verified against the DNA. TRBV1 represents a pseudogene. The CDR3 runs 17 residues. The CDR3 is CTSSPGPRQGEADTQYF. CDR3 nucleotide sequence: TGCACCAGCAGCCCCGGACCCAGACAGGGTGAGGCAGATACGCAGTATTTT.

CDR3 coding DNA: TGTGCCAGCTCACCATACGCCCAGGGCTCCTACAATGAGCAGTTCTTC. Residues: CASSPYAQGSYNEQFF. V usage is TRBV18 and J usage is TRBJ2-1; a possible D gene is TRBD1 (5 bases). Germline V gene lookup returns CDR1 KGHSH and CDR2 LQKENI. This CDR3 spans 16 amino acids. Trimming took 2 bases from V and 0 from J, leaving 11 bases between them.

V and J are TRBV19 and TRBJ1-5; D not resolved. Per the germline V gene, CDR1 is LNHDA and CDR2 is SQIVND (reference sequence). CDR3 length: 15 amino acids. V lost 3 bases to trimming and J lost 1 base, with 10 bases between them. The CDR3 protein is CASSISQKSNQPQHF. For the CDR3, the DNA is TGTGCCAGTAGTATTTCTCAGAAGAGCAATCAGCCCCAGCATTTT.

This clone was counted a few times. The rearrangement uses TRBV27 and TRBJ1-5, with TRBD1 as a possible D gene (6 bases). The CDR3 loop spans 14 amino acids. CDR1 MNHEY and CDR2 SMNVEV come from the germline V gene (reference sequence). V was clipped by 2 bases and J by 7 bases, with 12 bases between them. CDR3 DNA: TGTGCCAGCAGTTTAGGGGGGGCGAGGCAGCCCCAGCATTTT. Encoded protein: CASSLGGARQPQHF.

The chain carries TRBV6-1 and TRBJ2-1, with a weak D call TRBD1 (6 bases). The CDR3 sequence is 14 residues long. The germline CDR1 and CDR2 sequences are MNHNS and SASEGT. Deletions cut 2 bases from V and 6 bases from J, with 11 bases between. The CDR3 DNA reads as TGTGCCAGCAGTGAACTTGACAGGCCCAATGAGCAGTTCTTC. The encoded protein is CASSELDRPNEQFF.

The V and J genes are TRBV11-3 and TRBJ2-3; 8 bases fit TRBD2. The V gene end was trimmed by 4 bases and the J gene end by 0 bases; junction bases not matched to a gene: 0. Germline V gives CDR1 SGHNT, CDR2 YENEEA. The CDR3 sequence is 14 residues long. Here the CDR3 reads CASSSGGSTDTQYF. In DNA, the CDR3 is TGTGCCAGCAGCTCGGGGGGGAGCACAGATACGCAGTATTTT.

The chain is built from TRBV5-1 and TRBJ2-7, with 7 bases identical to TRBD1. Germline trimming cut 4 bases from V and 6 bases from J; bases unmatched to any gene: 10. Germline CDR1 and CDR2: SGHRS and YFSETQ. This CDR3 comprises 14 residues. CDR3 residues: CASSRNRGEGEQYF. DNA of the CDR3: TGCGCCAGCAGCAGGAACAGGGGTGAGGGCGAGCAGTACTTC.

This clone was observed a single time. The chain has TRBV3-1 (or the pseudogene TRBV3-2) and TRBJ2-2; 8 bases fit TRBD1. Germline values: CDR1 LGHDT, CDR2 YNNKEL (reference sequence). Trimming removed 5 bases from V and 3 bases from J; junction bases left unmatched: 8. This CDR3 is 16 amino acids long. The CDR3 reads CASSSRTGSDTGELFF. The DNA of the CDR3 is TGTGCCAGCAGCTCACGGACAGGGTCCGACACCGGGGAGCTGTTTTTT.

This rearrangement joins TRBV7-6 to TRBJ2-7; 9 bases align to TRBD1. The CDR3 runs 15 residues. The V and J ends lost 8 bases and 3 bases, in that order; junction bases with no gene match: 11. The V gene's germline CDR1 is SGHVS and CDR2 FNYEAQ. This chain's CDR3 is CASGSPGTGIYEQYF. The CDR3 DNA sequence: TGTGCCAGCGGATCCCCCGGGACAGGGATCTACGAGCAGTACTTC.

The CDR3 nucleotides are TGTGCCAGCAGTTCAGCCGCCGGTGGGCAGGGGAGTAGTTCTAACTATGGCTACACCTTC. Its protein product is CASSSAAGGQGSSSNYGYTF. The chain couples TRBV6-7 to TRBJ1-2, with D possibly being TRBD1 (6 bases). TRBV6-7 is filed as an ORF, its function uncertain. This CDR3 contains 20 residues. V was pared by 4 bases and J by 0 bases, with 27 bases between.

The CDR3 DNA is TGCGCCAGCAGCGAGGGACTAGCGGGAGTCGAGCAGTACTTC. Residues: CASSEGLAGVEQYF. The chain uses TRBV5-1 and TRBJ2-7; 14 nucleotides align to TRBD2. Germline assignment: CDR1 SGHRS and CDR2 YFSETQ. Trimming removed 4 bases from V and 6 bases from J; junction bases left unmatched: 3. The CDR3 length is 14 residues.

The genes are TRBV5-1 and TRBJ1-2; 10 bases align to TRBD1. The CDR3 loop spans 15 amino acids. CDR1 is SGHRS and CDR2 is YFSETQ in the germline V gene. Germline trimming cut 4 bases from V and 3 bases from J; bases unmatched to any gene: 6. As DNA, the CDR3 is TGCGCCAGCAGCGCGACGACAGGGGGCGACTATGGCTACACCTTC. Translated: CASSATTGGDYGYTF.

The chain uses TRBV15 and TRBJ1-5; perhaps TRBD1 as D (5 bases). Germline CDR1 LNHNV, CDR2 YYDKDF (reference sequence). V shed 3 bases and J shed 2 bases, with 8 bases lying between them. CDR3 length equals 14 residues. CDR3 coding DNA: TGTGCCACCAGCAGGGGGCAACGCAATCAGCCCCAGCATTTT. This codes for CATSRGQRNQPQHF.

The CDR3 spells CASSGPQGAVRGYTF. The CDR3 bases are TGTGCCAGCAGCGGACCTCAGGGGGCGGTTAGGGGCTACACCTTC. The chain is built from TRBV5-5 and TRBJ1-2; 8 positions match TRBD1. The CDR3 spans 15 residues. The junction had 13 bases not matched to a gene; V was cut back by 4 bases and J by 8 bases. Germline V lookup: CDR1 SGHKS, CDR2 YYEKEE (reference sequence).

This clone was seen only once. The gene calls are TRBV18 and TRBJ2-7; TRBD2 agrees at 8 bases. CDR1 KGHSH and CDR2 LQKENI come from the germline V gene. The CDR3 is 13 amino acids. J lost 4 bases, V lost 6 bases, and 5 bases had no gene match. CDR3 DNA: TGTGCCAGCTCCCAAGGGACTAGTTACGAGCAGTACTTC. Translation gives CASSQGTSYEQYF.

The rearrangement joins TRBV11-2 to TRBJ1-1, with TRBD1 matching over 12 bases. This CDR3 has 15 amino acids. Germline CDR1 and CDR2: SGHAT and FQNNGV. V gave up 5 bases and J gave up 2 bases; unmatched junction bases: 3. Written as DNA, the CDR3 is TGTGCCAGCAGCAAGGGACAGGGGGCTAACACTGAAGCTTTCTTT. It encodes CASSKGQGANTEAFF.

This chain links TRBV9 with TRBJ2-2; no clear D. Trimming took off 3 bases at V and 1 base at J, with 4 bases between the two ends. Germline V lookup: CDR1 SGDLS, CDR2 YYNGEE. The CDR3 is 13 residues long. DNA of the CDR3: TGTGCCAGCAGCGCCCGGAACACCGGGGAGCTGTTTTTT. It translates to CASSARNTGELFF.

V usage is TRBV2 and J usage is TRBJ1-2; D uncertain. The CDR3 consists of 14 residues. Trimming shortened V by 2 bases and J by 3 bases, and 10 bases separated the two germline ends. CDR1 is SNHLY and CDR2 is FYNNEI in the germline V gene. The CDR3 region is CASSETGNDYGYTF. DNA for the CDR3: TGTGCCAGCAGTGAAACGGGGAACGACTATGGCTACACCTTC.